The table lists the clone carrying this TCR beta chain with a count of one. What it binds is not known. The entry originates in a study of shared clonotypes between healthy human individuals. Regarding the study as a whole: When compared with the clonotypes that were shared by all four sorted-subset donors, the non-shared clonotypes turned out to have lower generation probabilities. Naive subsets generally had larger estimated richness than memory subsets. Among donors, sharing of clonotypes was expected to be affected by sequencing depth.

CD45RA-negative memory and CD45RA+ naive subsets were split from the CD4+ cells. The protocol was immunoSEQ multiplex PCR, while the TCRdb copy is restricted to in-frame clones and leaves out a portion. There are approximately 1.5 million clones in the sample; 95% to 99% occur only once, and roughly 0.4% lies in the top ten. The source material was naive CD4+ T cells sorted from blood. The subset here: CD45RA+ positively selected. This receptor was obtained from a man aged 25-40 years in good health.

CDR3 coding DNA: TGTGCCAGCAGTGAGGACGGGTTCTCCTACGAGCAGTACTTC. Protein product: CASSEDGFSYEQYF. This chain joins TRBV6-6 and TRBJ2-7; D is uncertain. The CDR3 spans 14 residues. The germline V and J ends were trimmed by 5 bases and 0 bases, with 11 bases remaining between them. CDR1 is MNHNY, CDR2 SVGAGI, per germline (reference sequence).